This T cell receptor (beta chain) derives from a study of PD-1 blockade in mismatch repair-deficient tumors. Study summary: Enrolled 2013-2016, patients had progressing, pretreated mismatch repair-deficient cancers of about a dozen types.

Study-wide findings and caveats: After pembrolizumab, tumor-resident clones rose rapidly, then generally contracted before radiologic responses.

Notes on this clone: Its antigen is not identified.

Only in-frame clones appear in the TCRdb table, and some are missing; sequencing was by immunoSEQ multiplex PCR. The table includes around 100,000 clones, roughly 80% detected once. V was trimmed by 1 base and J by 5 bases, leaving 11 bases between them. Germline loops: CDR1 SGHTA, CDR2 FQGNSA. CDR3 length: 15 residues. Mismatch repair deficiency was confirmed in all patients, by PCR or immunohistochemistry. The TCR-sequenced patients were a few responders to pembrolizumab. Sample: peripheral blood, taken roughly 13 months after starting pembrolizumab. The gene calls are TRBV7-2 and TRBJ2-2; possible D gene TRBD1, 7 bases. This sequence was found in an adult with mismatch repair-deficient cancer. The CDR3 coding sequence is TGTGCCAGCAGCTTAGTTTCAGGGGGGACCGGGGAGCTGTTTTTT. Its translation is CASSLVSGGTGELFF.